Presented here are 13 T cell receptor beta chains from one specimen sequenced in a study of blood T cell repertoires in COVID-19. Generated by immunoSEQ multiplex PCR, the TCRdb table keeps only in-frame clones and is missing some. Among 250,000 to 400,000 clones listed, roughly 88% were seen once. Sample: peripheral blood. The receptors here all came from a woman in her 30s with COVID-19, enrolled during active disease.

V usage is TRBV19 and J usage is TRBJ1-1; D perhaps matches TRBD1 (6 bases). This CDR3 spans 13 amino acids. V shed 5 bases and J shed 1 base, with 8 bases lying between them. Germline V gene sequence: CDR1 LNHDA, CDR2 SQIVND (reference sequence). The CDR3 DNA is TGTGCCAGTAGTGCGACAGGGAACACTGAAGCTTTCTTT. This translates into CASSATGNTEAFF.

The V and J genes are TRBV7-9 and TRBJ1-1; no definite D call. Between the trimmed V and J ends, which lost 5 bases and 4 bases, there was a span of 14 bases. CDR3 length equals 14 residues. Germline CDR1 SEHNR, CDR2 FQNEAQ (reference sequence). The chain's CDR3 is CASSPGGPGTEAFF. Here the CDR3 DNA reads TGTGCCAGCAGCCCCGGAGGTCCGGGCACTGAAGCTTTCTTT.

The chain has TRBV7-9 and TRBJ1-5; D not resolved. The CDR3 runs 13 residues. Germline CDR1 and CDR2: SEHNR and FQNEAQ (reference sequence). V shed 1 base and J shed 9 bases, with 10 bases lying between them. Written as DNA, the CDR3 is TGTGCCAGCAGCTTAGGGGAGCTCAGGCCCCAGCATTTT. Its protein product is CASSLGELRPQHF. The full variable domain, with the rest looked up from reference TRBV7-9 and TRBJ1-5, is DTGVSQNPRHKITKRGQNVTFRCDPISEHNRLYWYRQTLGQGPEFLTYFQNEAQLEKSRLLSDRFSAERPKGSFSTLEIQRTEQGDSAMYLCASSLGELRPQHFGDGTRLSIL.

The V call is TRBV29-1, the J call TRBJ2-2; perhaps TRBD2 as D (6 bases). The CDR3 extends over 13 amino acids. The V and J ends lost 6 bases and 3 bases respectively, with 11 bases between them. The germline CDR1 and CDR2 sequences are SQVTM and ANQGSEA. The CDR3 coding sequence is TGCAGCGTCCCACAGCGGGACACCGGGGAGCTGTTTTTT. Protein: CSVPQRDTGELFF.

The chain is built from TRBV15 and TRBJ1-2; 9 bases line up with TRBD1. The V and J ends lost 5 bases and 4 bases, in that order; junction bases with no gene match: 11. Germline CDR1 and CDR2: LNHNV and YYDKDF (reference sequence). The CDR3 is 16 residues long. The CDR3 region is CATSHLTGGSAYGYTF. The DNA for the CDR3 is TGTGCCACCAGCCACCTGACAGGGGGAAGCGCCTATGGCTACACCTTC.

The chain employs TRBV5-1 and TRBJ1-2; D is ambiguous. With 2 bases removed from V and 7 bases from J, the gap between germline ends came to 9 bases. This CDR3 spans 12 amino acids. CDR1 and CDR2 (germline): SGHRS, YFSETQ. CDR3 bases: TGCGCCAGCAGCTTCGGGGAGGGTGGCTACACCTTC. Residues: CASSFGEGGYTF. The complete variable domain, with remaining parts taken from reference TRBV5-1 and TRBJ1-2, reads KAGVTQTPRYLIKTRGQQVTLSCSPISGHRSVSWYQQTPGQGLQFLFEYFSETQRNKGNFPGRFSGRQFSNSRSEMNVSTLELGDSALYLCASSFGEGGYTFGSGTRLTVV.

This clone appeared once. The V call is TRBV11-2, the J call TRBJ1-2, with 7 bases fitting TRBD1. Germline trimming cut 5 bases from V and 3 bases from J; bases unmatched to any gene: 6. Germline assignment: CDR1 SGHAT and CDR2 FQNNGV. This CDR3 has 14 residues. The CDR3 DNA is TGTGCCAGCAGCCAGACCGGGACAGACTATGGCTACACCTTC. Translated: CASSQTGTDYGYTF.

The CDR3 loop is CASSLVPGGAFTETQYF. Here the CDR3 DNA reads TGCGCCAGCAGCTTAGTTCCGGGGGGCGCGTTTACGGAGACCCAGTACTTC. The rearrangement links TRBV5-1 to TRBJ2-5, with D perhaps matching TRBD2 (7 bases). Germline V gene sequence: CDR1 SGHRS, CDR2 YFSETQ. Trimming stripped 2 bases from V and 5 bases from J, with 22 bases between. The length of the CDR3 is 17 residues.

The chain is built from TRBV2 and TRBJ2-1, with 9 bases lining up with TRBD1. This CDR3 comprises 15 residues. CDR1 and CDR2 from the germline V gene are SNHLY and FYNNEI. Germline trimming cut 6 bases from V and 7 bases from J; bases unmatched to any gene: 10. CDR3 bases: TGTGCCAGCAGCGGGACAGGGACATCACGAAATGAGCAGTTCTTC. It is translated as CASSGTGTSRNEQFF.

The J gene is TRBJ2-7, the V gene TRBV5-6; D might be TRBD2 (5 bases). The V gene lost 0 bases and the J gene lost 7 bases, with 8 bases spanning the gap. Germline lookup yields CDR1 SGHDT and CDR2 YYEEEE. The CDR3 runs to 12 residues. The CDR3 DNA sequence: TGTGCCAGCAGCTTGGGCCGGGGTGAGCAGTACTTC. Its translation is CASSLGRGEQYF.

This chain connects TRBV11-3 to TRBJ1-3; TRBD1 is a possible D gene (6 bases). Looked up from germline, CDR1 is SGHNT and CDR2 is YENEEA. The V end was cut by 2 bases, the J end by 4 bases, with 12 bases between. The CDR3 sequence is 15 residues long. CDR3 coding DNA: TGTGCCAGCAGCTTACAGTCAGGGGCCGGAAACACCATATATTTT. Its translation is CASSLQSGAGNTIYF.

The gene calls are TRBV30 and TRBJ1-5, with D hard to call. Looked up from germline, CDR1 is GTSNPN and CDR2 is SVGIG (reference sequence). This CDR3 region has 13 residues. V lost 0 bases, J lost 5 bases, and 8 bases lay in between. The CDR3 reads CAWSVGGDQPQHF. CDR3 nucleotides: TGTGCCTGGAGTGTGGGAGGAGATCAGCCCCAGCATTTT. Variable domain in full (rest from reference TRBV30 and TRBJ1-5): SQTIHQWPATLVQPVGSPLSLECTVEGTSNPNLYWYRQAAGRGLQLLFYSVGIGQISSEVPQNLSASRPQDRQFILSSKKLLLSDSGFYLCAWSVGGDQPQHFGDGTRLSIL.

The V and J genes are TRBV19 and TRBJ2-3; TRBD2 aligns across 13 bases. V shed 2 bases and J 5 bases; nucleotides not matched to a gene: 1. Per the germline V gene, CDR1 is LNHDA and CDR2 is SQIVND (reference sequence). This CDR3 contains 15 residues. CDR3 protein: CASSIRLAGGDTQYF. The CDR3 region has the DNA TGTGCCAGTAGTATACGACTAGCGGGAGGAGATACGCAGTATTTT.